Sequencing of this TCR beta chain was carried out in a study of blood T cell repertoires in COVID-19. Background on the study: From T cells, B-cell-depleted T cells, or PBMCs came the material, which was cDNA or gDNA.

This clone was counted only a few times. Assay: immunoSEQ multiplex PCR; the TCRdb copy retains only in-frame clones and omits some. The profile covers about 86,000 clones, with 85% to 90% appearing a single time and 0.85% to 1.2% taken by the ten largest. The V gene's germline CDR1 is MNHEY and CDR2 SVGAGI. CDR3 length: 16 amino acids. With V trimmed by 0 bases and J by 7 bases, 9 bases remained unmatched. The receptor comes from a human donor in a cohort sampled during active COVID-19. Sequenced: peripheral blood. V and J are TRBV6-5 and TRBJ1-3; TRBD1 matches at 7 bases. CDR3 region: CASSYSSYTGANTIYF. The CDR3 DNA follows: TGTGCCAGCAGTTACTCGAGTTATACAGGGGCCAACACCATATATTTT.